A selection of T cell receptor beta chains follows, all from one sample in a study of shared clonotypes between healthy human individuals. Sequencing used immunoSEQ multiplex PCR; TCRdb keeps in-frame clones, though not all of them. The sample gives millions of clones, over 85% of which show up once; 0.13% to 0.15% is in the top ten. Input material: naive CD4+ T cells sorted from blood. All receptors come from a man aged 18 to 35 in good health. The CDR3 runs from the conserved cysteine through the conserved F or W.

CDR3 | length | V
CASSLSGRVDGYTF | 14 | TRBV27
CASSLGLAGARDTQYF | 16 | TRBV5-6
CASSLTLANNEQFF | 14 | TRBV13
CASSRSGRGSGNTIYF | 16 | TRBV7-9
CASSSRGVSVLYYEQYF | 17 | TRBV5-6
CASSRGTGSEETQYF | 15 | TRBV18
CASSPPGTGPPMNTEAFF | 18 | TRBV18
CASSLEAGGADTQYF | 15 | TRBV5-1
CASTLGSNQPQHF | 13 | TRBV6-5
CASSESGVSSYNSPLHF | 17 | TRBV10-2
CASTPGGTYNEQFF | 14 | TRBV7-6
CAWRTDKNTEAFF | 13 | TRBV30
CASSQVAGAAEQYF | 14 | TRBV4-1
CASRVDLGREAFF | 13 | TRBV7-9
CASTLGNPGTEQFF | 14 | TRBV28
CASSGRMTGSQETQYF | 16 | TRBV2
CASSQGALNTEAFF | 14 | TRBV7-2
CASSPGTTGEQYF | 13 | TRBV18
CASSPSGTVNQPQHF | 15 | TRBV5-1
CASRESGQTAFF | 12 | TRBV6-5